This section outlines one T cell receptor (beta chain) sequence together with its context. The data belong to a study of CDR3 diversity in severe acne. The length of the CDR3 is 15 residues. Germline assignment: CDR1 SGHAT and CDR2 FQNNGV. V was shortened by 1 base and J by 3 bases, with 7 bases between the two germline ends. TCRdb reanalysed the PCR reads using MiXCR and keeps one entry per CDR3 protein. The sample lists around 100,000 distinct CDR3 sequences, approximately 47% seen once, with around an eighth in the top ten. The clonotype comes from a male donor with acne. The sample consisted of blood. V usage is TRBV11-2 and J usage is TRBJ2-6; D is possibly TRBD1 (5 bases). The CDR3 is CASSLGGGGANVLTF. CDR3 bases: TGTGCCAGCAGCTTAGGGGGCGGTGGGGCCAACGTCCTGACTTTC.